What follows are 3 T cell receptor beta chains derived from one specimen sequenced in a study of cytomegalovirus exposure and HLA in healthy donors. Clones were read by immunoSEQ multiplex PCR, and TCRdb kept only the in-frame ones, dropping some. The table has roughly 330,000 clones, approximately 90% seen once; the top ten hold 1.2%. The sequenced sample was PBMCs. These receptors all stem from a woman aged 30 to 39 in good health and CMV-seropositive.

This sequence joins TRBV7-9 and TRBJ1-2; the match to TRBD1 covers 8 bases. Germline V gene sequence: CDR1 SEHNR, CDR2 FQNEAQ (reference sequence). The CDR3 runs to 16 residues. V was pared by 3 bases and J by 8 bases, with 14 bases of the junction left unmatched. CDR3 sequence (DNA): TGTGCCAGCAGCTTGATCTCGGACAGGGTTGTTTGGGGCTACACCTTC. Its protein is CASSLISDRVVWGYTF. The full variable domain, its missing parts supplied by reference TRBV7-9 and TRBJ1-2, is DTGVSQNPRHKITKRGQNVTFRCDPISEHNRLYWYRQTLGQGPEFLTYFQNEAQLEKSRLLSDRFSAERPKGSFSTLEIQRTEQGDSAMYLCASSLISDRVVWGYTFGSGTRLTVV.

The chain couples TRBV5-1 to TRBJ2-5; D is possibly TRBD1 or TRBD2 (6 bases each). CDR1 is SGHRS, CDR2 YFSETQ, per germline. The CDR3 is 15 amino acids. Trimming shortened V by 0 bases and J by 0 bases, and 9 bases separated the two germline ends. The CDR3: CASSLGGGYQETQYF. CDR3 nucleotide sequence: TGCGCCAGCAGCTTGGGAGGGGGGTACCAAGAGACCCAGTACTTC. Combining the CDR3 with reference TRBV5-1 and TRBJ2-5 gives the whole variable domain KAGVTQTPRYLIKTRGQQVTLSCSPISGHRSVSWYQQTPGQGLQFLFEYFSETQRNKGNFPGRFSGRQFSNSRSEMNVSTLELGDSALYLCASSLGGGYQETQYFGPGTRLLVL.

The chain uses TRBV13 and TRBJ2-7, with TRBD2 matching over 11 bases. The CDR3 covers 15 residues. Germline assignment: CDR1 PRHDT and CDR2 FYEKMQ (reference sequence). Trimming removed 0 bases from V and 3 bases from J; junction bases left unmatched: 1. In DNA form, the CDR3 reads TGTGCCAGCAGCTTAGGACTAGCGGGGGACTACGAGCAGTACTTC. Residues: CASSLGLAGDYEQYF.